This TCR beta chain was sequenced in a study of CD8+ T cells in alopecia areata (dated by TCRdb to 2016 to 2018). A note on the overall study: The treated patients took part in an open-label pilot trial in which moderate-to-severe alopecia areata was treated with oral tofacitinib at 5 to 10 mg twice daily. Tofacitinib-treated patients had biopsies at baseline and at 4 and 24 weeks of treatment, with a later scalp biopsy in several patients. Scalp tissue and sorted CD4+ and CD8+ peripheral blood T cells from patchy and totalis/universalis alopecia areata patients and from healthy controls were covered by human TCRbeta sequencing. TCRbeta CDR3 regions were amplified by immunoSEQ multiplex PCR using 35 Vbeta forward and 13 Jbeta reverse primers. Tofacitinib was administered for 6 to 18 months, and 6 months of follow-up off drug were then conducted to assess delayed response and recurrence. For the treated patients, the SALT score, which quantifies what percentage of scalp surface area is affected, served as the measure of disease severity. To study T cell clonal expansion in alopecia areata, the researchers applied high-throughput TCRbeta sequencing to both the C3H/HeJ mouse model and human patients. RNA was obtained with the PAXgene miRNA kit for fixed scalp, the miRNeasy kit for PBMCs, and the RNeasy kit for mouse skin. Clonality in the scalp was compared among normal scalp (n=4), patchy alopecia areata scalp (n=8), and alopecia totalis/universalis scalp (n=8). Here is what the overall study found, with its caveats: Scalp clonality and the number of expanded CD8+ clones among the top 100 scalp clones were significantly decreased by tofacitinib. Because the treated cohort was small and had just a single nonresponder, larger studies are needed to establish links between baseline CD8+ expansion and response. Shared TCR sequences between patients were less evident than in mice, which may be partly attributable to HLA diversity in the patient population. Many expanded lesional clones persisted in scalp and blood during tofacitinib treatment, which may partly explain relapse after stopping treatment. Compared with normal scalp, lesional scalp, particularly in alopecia totalis/universalis, had higher clonality and more expanded CD8+ clones, which suggests antigenic drive. Unlike mouse skin, which is dominated by gammadelta T cells, normal human skin has resident alphabeta T cells that are also sequenced, and this complicates analysis of the scalp TCR repertoire.

Worth noting for this clone: The antigen it binds to is not known. No quality values exist for individual bases; no much larger clone is one base distant.

Library preparation was by the immunoSEQ multiplex PCR assay. For TCR sequencing, RNA was extracted from every sample and reverse transcribed into cDNA to serve as template. First-strand cDNA was synthesized with SuperScript III using a 2:1 mix of oligo-dT and random hexamers. A synthetic immune receptor repertoire was used to measure amplification bias, and any remaining bias was corrected computationally. As for the authors' bioinformatics: After raw reads were preprocessed to remove errors, the CDR3 was defined following IMGT conventions as running from the conserved cysteine to phenylalanine. To get clonality, Shannon entropy was normalized by log2 of the number of productive unique TCRs and the result was subtracted from 1. Whether scalp clones were CD4 or CD8 was inferred by matching scalp TCRbeta sequences against CD4 and CD8 repertoires sorted from blood. The immuneACCESS repertoire file appears here via TCRdb, limited to in-frame rearrangements. These files lack a portion of the clones; in checked studies, under half of the deficit traces to unresolved V genes, and the cause of the others is not known. That table is the source of V, J and clone size, and D and trimming were worked out from the DNA. The sample table contains some 130,000 clones; only one count was recorded for roughly 52% of them. 15% of the sample lies in the top ten.

The CDR3 numbers 15 residues from cysteine through phenylalanine. Kept here is only the CDR3 DNA, which spans 45 bases and is read in frame from base 1. Based on the germline V gene, the CDR1 and CDR2 sequences are LGHNA and YSLEER. V was cut back by 0 bases and J by 2 bases, leaving a gap of 10 bases between them. This specimen's time point label, interpreted: less than five weeks on oral tofacitinib. The treatment or condition label here, explained by the study, means: oral pan-JAK inhibitor, 5-10 mg twice daily. From alopecia areata patients, peripheral blood was collected along with lesional scalp punch biopsies. PBMCs were separated by density centrifugation and stained for CD3, CD4 and CD8, after which CD4+ and CD8+ T cells were sorted on a FACSAria.

This specimen consisted of CD8+ T cells sorted from blood, obtained at week 4, from a patient treated with tofacitinib. The chain links TRBV4-3 with TRBJ1-2; the D segment cannot be called with confidence. This TCR derives from a human donor with alopecia areata. The nucleotides read TGCGCCAGCAGCCAAGATACAACAGTAAACTATGGCTACACCTTC. This sequence encodes CASSQDTTVNYGYTF.